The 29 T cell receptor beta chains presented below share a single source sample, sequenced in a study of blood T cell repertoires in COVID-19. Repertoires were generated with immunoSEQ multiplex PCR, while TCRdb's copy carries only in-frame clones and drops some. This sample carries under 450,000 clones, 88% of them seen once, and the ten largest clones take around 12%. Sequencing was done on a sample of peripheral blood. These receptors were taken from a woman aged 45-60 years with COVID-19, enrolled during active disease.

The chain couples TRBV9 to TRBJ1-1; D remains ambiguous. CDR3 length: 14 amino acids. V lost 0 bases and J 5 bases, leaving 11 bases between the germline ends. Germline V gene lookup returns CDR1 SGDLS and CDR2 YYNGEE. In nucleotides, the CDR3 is TGTGCCAGCAGCGTAGGGAGGGAAGGAACTGAAGCTTTCTTT. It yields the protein CASSVGREGTEAFF.

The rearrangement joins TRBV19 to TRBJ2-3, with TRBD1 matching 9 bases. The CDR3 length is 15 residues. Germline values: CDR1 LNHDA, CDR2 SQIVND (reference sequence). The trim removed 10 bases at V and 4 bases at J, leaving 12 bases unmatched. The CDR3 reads CATSTQGALPDTQYF. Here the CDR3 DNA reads TGTGCCACTTCAACACAGGGGGCGCTTCCAGATACGCAGTATTTT.

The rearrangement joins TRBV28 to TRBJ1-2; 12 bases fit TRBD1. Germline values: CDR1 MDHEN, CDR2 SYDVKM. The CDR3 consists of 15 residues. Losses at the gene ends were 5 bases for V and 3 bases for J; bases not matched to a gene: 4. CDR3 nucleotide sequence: TGTGCCAGCAGTCCCGGGACAGGGGGCGACTATGGCTACACCTTC. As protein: CASSPGTGGDYGYTF.

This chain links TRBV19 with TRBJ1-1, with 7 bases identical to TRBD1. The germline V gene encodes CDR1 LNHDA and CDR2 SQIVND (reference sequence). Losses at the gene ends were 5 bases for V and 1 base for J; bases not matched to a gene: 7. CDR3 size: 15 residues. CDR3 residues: CASSEVGTANTEAFF. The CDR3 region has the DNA TGTGCCAGTAGTGAAGTCGGGACAGCGAACACTGAAGCTTTCTTT.

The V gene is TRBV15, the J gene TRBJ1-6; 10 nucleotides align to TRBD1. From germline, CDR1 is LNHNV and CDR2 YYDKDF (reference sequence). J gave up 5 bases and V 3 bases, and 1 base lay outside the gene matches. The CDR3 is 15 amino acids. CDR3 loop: CATSRDRGNNSPLHF. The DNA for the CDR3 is TGTGCCACCAGCAGGGACAGGGGGAATAATTCACCCCTCCACTTT.

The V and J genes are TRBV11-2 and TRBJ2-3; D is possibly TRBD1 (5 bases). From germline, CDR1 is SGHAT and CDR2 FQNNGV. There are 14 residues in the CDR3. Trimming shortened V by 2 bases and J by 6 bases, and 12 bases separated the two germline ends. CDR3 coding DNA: TGTGCCAGCAGCTTATCCCTCCCAGGGGATACGCAGTATTTT. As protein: CASSLSLPGDTQYF. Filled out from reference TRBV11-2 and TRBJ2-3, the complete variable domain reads EAGVAQSPRYKIIEKRQSVAFWCNPISGHATLYWYQQILGQGPKLLIQFQNNGVVDDSQLPKDRFSAERLKGVDSTLKIQPAKLEDSAVYLCASSLSLPGDTQYFGPGTRLTVL.

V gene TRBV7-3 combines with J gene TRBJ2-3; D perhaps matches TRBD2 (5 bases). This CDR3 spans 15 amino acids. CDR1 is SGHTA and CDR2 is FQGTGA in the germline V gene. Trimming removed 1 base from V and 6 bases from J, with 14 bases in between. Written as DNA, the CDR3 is TGTGCCAGCAGCTTAAAAGGGATCCGCGGGGATACGCAGTATTTT. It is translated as CASSLKGIRGDTQYF.

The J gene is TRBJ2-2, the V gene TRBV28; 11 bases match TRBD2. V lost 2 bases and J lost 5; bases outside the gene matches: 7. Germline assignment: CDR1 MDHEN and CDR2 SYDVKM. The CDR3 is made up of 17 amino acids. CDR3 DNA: TGTGCCAGCAGTTTACGGCTAGCGGGGGGCGCTACCGGGGAGCTGTTTTTT. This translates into CASSLRLAGGATGELFF.

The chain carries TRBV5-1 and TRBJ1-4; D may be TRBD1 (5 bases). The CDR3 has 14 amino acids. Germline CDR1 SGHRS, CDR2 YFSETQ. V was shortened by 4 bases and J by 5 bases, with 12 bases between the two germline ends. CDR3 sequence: CASSRGTGNEKLFF. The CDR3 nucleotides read TGCGCCAGCAGCCGGGGGACCGGGAATGAAAAACTGTTTTTT.

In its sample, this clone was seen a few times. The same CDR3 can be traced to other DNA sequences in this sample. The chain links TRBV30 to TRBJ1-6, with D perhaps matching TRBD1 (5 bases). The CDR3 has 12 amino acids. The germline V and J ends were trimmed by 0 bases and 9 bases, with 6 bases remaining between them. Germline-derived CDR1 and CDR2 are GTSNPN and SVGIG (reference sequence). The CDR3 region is CAWSVRGSPLHF. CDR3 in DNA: TGTGCCTGGAGTGTAAGGGGTTCACCCCTCCACTTT.

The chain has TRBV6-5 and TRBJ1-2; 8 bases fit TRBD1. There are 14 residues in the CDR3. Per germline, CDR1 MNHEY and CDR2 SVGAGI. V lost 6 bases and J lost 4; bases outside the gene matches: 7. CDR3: CASRDSGTGYGYTF. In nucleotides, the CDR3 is TGTGCCAGCAGAGATTCCGGGACAGGCTATGGCTACACCTTC.

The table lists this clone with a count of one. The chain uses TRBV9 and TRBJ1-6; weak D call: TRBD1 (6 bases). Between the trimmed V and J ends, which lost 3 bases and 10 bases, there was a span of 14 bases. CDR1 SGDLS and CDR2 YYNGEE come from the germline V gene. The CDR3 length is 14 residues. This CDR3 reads CASSETGSQSPLHF. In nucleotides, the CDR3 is TGTGCCAGCAGCGAAACAGGGTCACAATCACCCCTCCACTTT.

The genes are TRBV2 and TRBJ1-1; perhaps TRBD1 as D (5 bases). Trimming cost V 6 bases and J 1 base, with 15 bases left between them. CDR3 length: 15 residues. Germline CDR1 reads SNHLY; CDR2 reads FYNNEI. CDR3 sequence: CASSPSWGENTEAFF. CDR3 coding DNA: TGTGCCAGCAGCCCCAGCTGGGGGGAGAACACTGAAGCTTTCTTT.

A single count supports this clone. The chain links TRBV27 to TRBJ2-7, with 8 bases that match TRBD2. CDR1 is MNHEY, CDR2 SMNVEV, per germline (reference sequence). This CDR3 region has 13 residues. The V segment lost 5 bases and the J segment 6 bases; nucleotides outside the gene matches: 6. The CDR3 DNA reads TGTGCCAGCAGTCCACGGGGGGGGGTCGAGCAGTACTTC. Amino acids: CASSPRGGVEQYF.

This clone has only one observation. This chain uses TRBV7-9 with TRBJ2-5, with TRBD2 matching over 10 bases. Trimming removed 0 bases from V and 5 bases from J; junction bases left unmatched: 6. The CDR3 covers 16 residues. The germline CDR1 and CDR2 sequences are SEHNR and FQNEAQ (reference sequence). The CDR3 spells CASSLARQTSGETQYF. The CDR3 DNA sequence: TGTGCCAGCAGCTTAGCGAGACAGACTAGCGGGGAGACCCAGTACTTC.

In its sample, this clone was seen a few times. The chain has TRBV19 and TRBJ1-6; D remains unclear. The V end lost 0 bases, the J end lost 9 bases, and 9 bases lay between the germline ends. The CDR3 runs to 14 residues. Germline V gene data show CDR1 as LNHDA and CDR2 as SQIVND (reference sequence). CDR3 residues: CASSIDRGASPLHF. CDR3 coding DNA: TGTGCCAGTAGTATAGATCGAGGTGCTTCACCCCTCCACTTT.

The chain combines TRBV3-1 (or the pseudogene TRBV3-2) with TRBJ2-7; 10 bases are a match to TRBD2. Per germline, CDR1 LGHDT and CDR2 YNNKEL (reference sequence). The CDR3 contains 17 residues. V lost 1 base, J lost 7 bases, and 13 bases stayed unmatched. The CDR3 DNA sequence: TGTGCCAGCAGCCAAGTCGGCGAGCGGGGGGGAGTAGGGGAGCAGTACTTC. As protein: CASSQVGERGGVGEQYF.

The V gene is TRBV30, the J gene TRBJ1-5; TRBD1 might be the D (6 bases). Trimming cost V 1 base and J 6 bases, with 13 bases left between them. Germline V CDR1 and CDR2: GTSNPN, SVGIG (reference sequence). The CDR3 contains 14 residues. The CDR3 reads CAWSAGGSGQPQHF. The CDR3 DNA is TGTGCCTGGAGTGCGGGGGGCTCAGGTCAGCCCCAGCATTTT.

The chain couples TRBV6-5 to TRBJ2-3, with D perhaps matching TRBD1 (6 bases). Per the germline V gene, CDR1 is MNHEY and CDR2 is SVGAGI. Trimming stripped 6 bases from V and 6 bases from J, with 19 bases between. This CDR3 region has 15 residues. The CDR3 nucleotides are TGTGCCAGCAGCCAAGGAGGCTTTACAGGGGATACGCAGTATTTT. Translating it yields CASSQGGFTGDTQYF.

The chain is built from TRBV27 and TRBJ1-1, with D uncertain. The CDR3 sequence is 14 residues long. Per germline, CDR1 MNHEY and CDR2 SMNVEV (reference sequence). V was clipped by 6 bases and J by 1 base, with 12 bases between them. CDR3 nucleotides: TGTGCCAGCAGCCGAATAACTGAGAACACTGAAGCTTTCTTT. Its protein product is CASSRITENTEAFF.

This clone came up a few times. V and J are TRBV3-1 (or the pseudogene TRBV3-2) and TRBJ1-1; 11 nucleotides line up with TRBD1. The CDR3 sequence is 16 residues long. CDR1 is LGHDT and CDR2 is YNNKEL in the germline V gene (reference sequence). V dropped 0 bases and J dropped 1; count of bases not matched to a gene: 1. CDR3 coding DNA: TGTGCCAGCAGCCAAGAAGGGACAGGGGGGAACACTGAAGCTTTCTTT. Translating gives CASSQEGTGGNTEAFF.

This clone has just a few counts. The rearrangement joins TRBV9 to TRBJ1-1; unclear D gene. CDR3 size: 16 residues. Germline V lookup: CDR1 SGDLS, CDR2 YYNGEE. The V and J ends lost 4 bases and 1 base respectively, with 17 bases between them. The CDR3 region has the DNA TGTGCCAGCAGCACCGACTCCGCTCCGTCGAACACTGAAGCTTTCTTT. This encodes CASSTDSAPSNTEAFF.

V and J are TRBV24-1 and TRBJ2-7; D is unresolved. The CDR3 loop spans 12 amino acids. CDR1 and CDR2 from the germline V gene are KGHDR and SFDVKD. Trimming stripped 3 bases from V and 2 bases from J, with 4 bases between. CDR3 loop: CATSDHAYEQYF. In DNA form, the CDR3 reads TGTGCCACCAGTGATCATGCCTACGAGCAGTACTTC.

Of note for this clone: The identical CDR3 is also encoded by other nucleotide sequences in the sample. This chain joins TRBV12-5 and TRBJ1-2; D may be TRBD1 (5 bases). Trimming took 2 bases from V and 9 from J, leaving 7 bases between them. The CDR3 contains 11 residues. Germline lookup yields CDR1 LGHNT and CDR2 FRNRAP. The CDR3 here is CASGLQGSYTF. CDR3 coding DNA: TGTGCTAGTGGTTTGCAGGGTAGCTACACCTTC.

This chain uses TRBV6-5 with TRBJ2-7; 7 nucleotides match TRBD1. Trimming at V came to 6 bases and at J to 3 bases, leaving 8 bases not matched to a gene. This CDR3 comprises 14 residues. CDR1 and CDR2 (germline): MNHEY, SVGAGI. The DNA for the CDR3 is TGTGCCAGCAGCTGGCAGGGGGAAAACTACGAGCAGTACTTC. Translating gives CASSWQGENYEQYF.

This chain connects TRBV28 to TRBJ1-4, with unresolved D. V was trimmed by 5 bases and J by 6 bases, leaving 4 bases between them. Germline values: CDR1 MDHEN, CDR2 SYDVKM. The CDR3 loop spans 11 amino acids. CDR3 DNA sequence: TGTGCCAGCAGTCTTTATGAAAAACTGTTTTTT. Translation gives CASSLYEKLFF.

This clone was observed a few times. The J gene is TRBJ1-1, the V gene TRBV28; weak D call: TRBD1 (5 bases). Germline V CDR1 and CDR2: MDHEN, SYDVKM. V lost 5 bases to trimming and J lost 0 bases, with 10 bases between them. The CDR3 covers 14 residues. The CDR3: CASSNRGMNTEAFF. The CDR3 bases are TGTGCCAGCAGTAATCGGGGGATGAACACTGAAGCTTTCTTT. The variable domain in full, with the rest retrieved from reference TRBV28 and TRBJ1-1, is DVKVTQSSRYLVKRTGEKVFLECVQDMDHENMFWYRQDPGLGLRLIYFSYDVKMKEKGDIPEGYSVSREKKERFSLILESASTNQTSMYLCASSNRGMNTEAFFGQGTRLTVV.

The CDR3 DNA follows: TGTGCCTGGAGTGTAGGGCTAGCGGATACGCAGTATTTT. Residues: CAWSVGLADTQYF. The chain recombines TRBV30 with TRBJ2-3, with D maybe TRBD2 (6 bases). This CDR3 region has 13 residues. Germline CDR1 GTSNPN, CDR2 SVGIG (reference sequence). Trimming stripped 0 bases from V and 6 bases from J, with 10 bases between.

In DNA, the CDR3 is TGCGCCAGCAGCTTGGCCCAAGTCGGGGGTGAGCAGTTCTTC. It translates to CASSLAQVGGEQFF. The chain employs TRBV5-1 and TRBJ2-1; tentative D call: TRBD2 (6 bases). V dropped 0 bases and J dropped 9 bases, with 13 bases sitting between them. Germline-derived CDR1 and CDR2 are SGHRS and YFSETQ. This CDR3 comprises 14 residues.